This section outlines one TCR beta chain sequence together with its context. Its antigen is not identified. The CDR3 is 14 residues long. V trimming: 3 bases; J trimming: 6 bases; junction bases outside the gene matches: 5. Germline V lookup: CDR1 MDHEN, CDR2 SYDVKM. The data were obtained in a study of shared clonotypes between healthy human individuals. Study-wide results and limits: Sharing across several donors was seen in 4% to 6.5% of naive CD4 clonotypes.

Several immunoSEQ plates held equal portions of the genomic DNA taken from each subset. As originally analysed: Junction-only immunoSEQ data arrived without quality scores, meaning filtering differed. Clones were sequenced by immunoSEQ multiplex PCR, and TCRdb holds only the in-frame ones, with some missing. That table is the source of V, J and clone size, and D and trimming were worked out from the DNA. The sample has over a million clones, roughly 97% seen once. The genes are TRBV28 and TRBJ2-3; 8 nucleotides agree with TRBD1. Sequencing input: naive CD4+ T cells sorted from blood. Subset described: CD45RA+ positively selected. The source is a man aged 25 to 45 in good health. CDR3 region: CASSFRGRMDTQYF. DNA of the CDR3: TGTGCCAGCAGTTTCAGGGGGCGAATGGATACGCAGTATTTT.